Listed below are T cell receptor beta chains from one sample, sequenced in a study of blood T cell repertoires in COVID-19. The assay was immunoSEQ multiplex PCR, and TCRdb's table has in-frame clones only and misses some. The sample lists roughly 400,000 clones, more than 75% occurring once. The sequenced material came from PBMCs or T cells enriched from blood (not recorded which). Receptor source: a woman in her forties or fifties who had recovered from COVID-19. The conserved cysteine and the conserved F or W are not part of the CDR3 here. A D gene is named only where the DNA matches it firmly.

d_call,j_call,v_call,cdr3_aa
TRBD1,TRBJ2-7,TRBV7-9,ASSHRDSPYEQY
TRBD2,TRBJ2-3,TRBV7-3,ASSLTSGYTDTQY
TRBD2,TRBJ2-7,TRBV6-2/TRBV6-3,ASSYEIAGVYEQY
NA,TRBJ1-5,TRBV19,ASSIRGSRWDPQH
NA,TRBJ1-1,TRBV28,ASSSSLNTEAF
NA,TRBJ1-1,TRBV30,AWSKGQLNTEAF
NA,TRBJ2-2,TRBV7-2,ASYPRGGRLVPGELF
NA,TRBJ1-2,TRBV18,ASSQDRTRGYGYGYT
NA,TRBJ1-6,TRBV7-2,ASSSPGGVNSPLH
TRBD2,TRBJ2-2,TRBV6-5,ASRPGGRTGELF
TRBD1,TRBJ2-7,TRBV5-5,ASSSATGWAYEQY
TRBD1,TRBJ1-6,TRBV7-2,ASSLLTGRNSPLH
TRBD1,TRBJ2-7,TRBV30,AWSVPGQGYEQY
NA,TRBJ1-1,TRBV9,ASSPGRTEAF
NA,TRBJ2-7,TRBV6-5,ASSARQDYEQY
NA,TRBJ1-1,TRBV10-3,AITGAMNTEAF
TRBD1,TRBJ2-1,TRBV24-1,ATSPTGVDSYNEQF
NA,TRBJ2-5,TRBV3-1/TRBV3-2,ASSQVVGQGGTQY
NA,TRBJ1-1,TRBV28,ASSRFPNTEAF
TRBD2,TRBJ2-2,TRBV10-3,AISVSRGTNTGELF
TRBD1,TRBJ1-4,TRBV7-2,ASSLKGDRVNEKLF